One and the same sample provided the 9 T cell receptor beta chains below, sequenced in a study of T cells in women clearing cervical HPV infection. Libraries were prepared by immunoSEQ multiplex PCR; TCRdb keeps only in-frame clonotypes and omits some of them. Seen in this sample are fewer than 30,000 clones; the ten most common clones hold 6.6%. The specimen sequenced was blood buffy coat. These receptors all come from a woman between 18 and 75 years old with a cervical HPV16 infection that either progressed to CIN3+ or cleared (not recorded which).

About this clone itself: The sequenced fragment ends 3 residues before the CDR3 boundary, so the rest is inferred from the germline J gene. The chain is built from TRBV13 and TRBJ2-1, with D perhaps TRBD2 (5 bases). The CDR3 runs to 17 residues. Trimming took off 5 bases at V and 0 bases at J, with 17 bases between the two ends. The V gene's germline CDR1 is PRHDT and CDR2 FYEKMQ (reference sequence). This chain's CDR3 is CASSPAESGHSYNEQFF. The DNA read from the CDR3 is TGTGCCAGCAGCCCAGCCGAGAGCGGCCACTCCTACAATGAG.

The CDR3 bases that were read are TGTGCCAGCAGCCAGACTAGCGGCACAGATACG. Protein: CASSQTSGTDT. The complete CDR3 sequence is CASSQTSGTDTQYF. V is TRBV3-1 (or the pseudogene TRBV3-2) and J is TRBJ2-3, with TRBD2 matching over 8 bases. The read ends 3 residues before the CDR3 terminus; that terminus is restored from the germline J gene. Germline assignment: CDR1 LGHDT and CDR2 YNNKEL (reference sequence). This CDR3 is built from 14 residues. The V and J ends lost 3 bases and 1 base, in that order; junction bases with no gene match: 0.

On this clone itself: The CDR3 is cut off 3 residues early in the read; its end comes from the germline J gene. The chain combines TRBV7-8 with TRBJ2-7; a weak D match, TRBD2 (6 bases). Per germline, CDR1 SGHVS and CDR2 FQNEAQ. Trimming pared 1 base from V and 4 bases from J, leaving 11 bases between. This CDR3 region has 14 residues. CDR3 sequence reads: CASSLGGGGYEQYF. The covered CDR3 bases are TGTGCCAGCAGCTTAGGAGGAGGAGGGTACGAG.

Worth noting for this clone: The CDR3 extends 3 residues past the end of the read, so its final part is completed from the germline J gene. This chain uses TRBV18 with TRBJ1-1; 10 bases agree with TRBD1. This CDR3 spans 16 amino acids. Looked up from germline, CDR1 is KGHSH and CDR2 is LQKENI. CDR3 region: CASSLSRDRGRSGAFF. The sequenced CDR3 bases are TGTGCCAGCTCACTGAGCCGGGACAGGGGTCGTTCGGGA. The complete variable domain, with remaining parts taken from reference TRBV18 and TRBJ1-1, reads NAGVMQNPRHLVRRRGQEARLRCSPMKGHSHVYWYRQLPEEGLKFMVYLQKENIIDESGMPKERFSAEFPKEGPSILRIQQVVRGDSAAYFCASSLSRDRGRSGAFFGQGTRLTVV.

As regards this clone: The read ends 3 residues shy of where the CDR3 ends; the end is completed using the germline J gene. The rearrangement links TRBV10-1 to TRBJ2-7; D is uncertain. CDR3 length equals 11 residues. Germline CDR1 and CDR2: WNHNN and SYGVQD (reference sequence). V was pared by 11 bases and J by 3 bases, with 11 bases between. CDR3 DNA (partial): TGCGCCGGTTGCACATACTACGAG. As protein: CAGCTYYE. The whole CDR3 reads CAGCTYYEQYF.

The chain's CDR3 is CASRERGGSYEQYF. CDR3 DNA, as far as it was read: TGCGCCAGCCGGGAGCGGGGGGGCTCCTACGAG. The chain links TRBV10-2 to TRBJ2-7; 10 nucleotides match TRBD2. The read ends 3 residues early relative to the CDR3; the germline J gene fills the gap. This CDR3 contains 14 residues. The trim removed 8 bases at V and 0 bases at J, leaving 4 bases unmatched. The V gene's germline CDR1 is WSHSY and CDR2 SAAADI.

Points on this clone: With the read ending 3 residues before the CDR3 end, the germline J gene is used to fill in that end. V is TRBV20-1 and J is TRBJ1-5, with 7 bases that match TRBD1. V lost 5 bases and J lost 3; bases outside the gene matches: 7. The CDR3 contains 14 residues. In germline, CDR1 is DFQATT, CDR2 SNEGSKA (reference sequence). The covered CDR3 bases are TGCAGTGCTCAACGGGACAGCCTCAATCAGCCC. Translation: CSAQRDSLNQP. The complete CDR3 protein is CSAQRDSLNQPQHF.

With regard to this clone: The read comes to an end 3 residues before the CDR3 does, leaving the germline J gene to fill in the end. This rearrangement joins TRBV2 to TRBJ1-5; 7 nucleotides match TRBD1. The length of the CDR3 is 15 residues. The trim removed 3 bases at V and 3 bases at J, leaving 5 bases unmatched. Per germline, CDR1 SNHLY and CDR2 FYNNEI. The CDR3 spells CASSDRTGANQPQHF. CDR3 DNA (partial): TGTGCCAGCAGTGATCGTACAGGGGCCAATCAGCCC.

Worth noting for this clone: Sequencing ends 3 residues short of the CDR3 end; the germline J gene provides the rest. The chain carries TRBV19 and TRBJ1-2, with D perhaps matching TRBD1 (6 bases). The CDR3 covers 14 residues. CDR1 and CDR2 from the germline V gene are LNHDA and SQIVND (reference sequence). The DNA read from the CDR3 is TGTGCCAGTCGAAACCCAGGACAGAAGAAGGGC. This sequence encodes CASRNPGQKKG. The whole CDR3 reads CASRNPGQKKGYTF. The whole variable domain, filled in from reference TRBV19 and TRBJ1-2, reads DGGITQSPKYLFRKEGQNVTLSCEQNLNHDAMYWYRQDPGQGLRLIYYSQIVNDFQKGDIAEGYSVSREKKESFPLTVTSAQKNPTAFYLCASRNPGQKKGYTFGSGTRLTVV.